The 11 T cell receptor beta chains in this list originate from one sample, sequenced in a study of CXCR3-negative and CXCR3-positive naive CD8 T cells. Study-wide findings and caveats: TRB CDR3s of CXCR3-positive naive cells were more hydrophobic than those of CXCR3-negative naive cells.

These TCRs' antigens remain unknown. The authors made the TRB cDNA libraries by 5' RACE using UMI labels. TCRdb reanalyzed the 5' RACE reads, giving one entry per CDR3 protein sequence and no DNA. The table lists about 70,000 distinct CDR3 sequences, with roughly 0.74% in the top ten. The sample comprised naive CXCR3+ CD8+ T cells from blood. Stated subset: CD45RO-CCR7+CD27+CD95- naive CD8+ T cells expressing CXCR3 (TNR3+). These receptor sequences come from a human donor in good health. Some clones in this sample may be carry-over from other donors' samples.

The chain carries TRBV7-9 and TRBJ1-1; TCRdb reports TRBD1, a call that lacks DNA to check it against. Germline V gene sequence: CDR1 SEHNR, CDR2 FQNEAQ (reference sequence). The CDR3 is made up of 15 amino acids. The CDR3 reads CASSRSGQMNTEAFF.

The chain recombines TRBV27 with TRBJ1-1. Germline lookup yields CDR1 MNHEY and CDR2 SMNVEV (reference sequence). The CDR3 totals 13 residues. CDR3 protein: CASSFTANTEAFF.

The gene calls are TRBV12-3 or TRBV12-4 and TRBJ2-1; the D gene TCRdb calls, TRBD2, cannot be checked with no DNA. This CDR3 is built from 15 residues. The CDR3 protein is CASSSTSGRDNEQFF.

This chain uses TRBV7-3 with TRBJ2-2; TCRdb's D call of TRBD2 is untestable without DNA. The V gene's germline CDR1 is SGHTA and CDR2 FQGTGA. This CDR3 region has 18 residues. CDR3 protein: CASSAPGLAGETTGELFF.

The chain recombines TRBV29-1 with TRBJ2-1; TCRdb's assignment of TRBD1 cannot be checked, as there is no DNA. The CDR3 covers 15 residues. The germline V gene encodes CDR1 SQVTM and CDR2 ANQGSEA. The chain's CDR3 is CSVVWGVSSYNEQFF.

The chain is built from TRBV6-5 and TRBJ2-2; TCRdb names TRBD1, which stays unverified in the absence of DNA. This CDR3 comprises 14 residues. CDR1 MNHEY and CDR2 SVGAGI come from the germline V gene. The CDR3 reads CASSFWDGTGELFF.

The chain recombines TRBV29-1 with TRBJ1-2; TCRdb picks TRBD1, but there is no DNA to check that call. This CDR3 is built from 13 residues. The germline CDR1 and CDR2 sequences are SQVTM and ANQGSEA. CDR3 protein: CSVDPPGWDGYTF.

CDR3 sequence reads: CSVAGGSGTDTQYF. The chain employs TRBV29-1 and TRBJ2-3; the D gene TCRdb calls, TRBD1, cannot be checked with no DNA. CDR1 is SQVTM and CDR2 is ANQGSEA in the germline V gene. The CDR3 loop spans 14 amino acids.

This chain's CDR3 is CASSLDSGQYEQYF. This rearrangement joins TRBV7-3 to TRBJ2-7; the D call of TRBD1 rests on TCRdb alone, since no DNA is present to check it. Germline CDR1 is SGHTA and CDR2 is FQGTGA. The CDR3 runs 14 residues.

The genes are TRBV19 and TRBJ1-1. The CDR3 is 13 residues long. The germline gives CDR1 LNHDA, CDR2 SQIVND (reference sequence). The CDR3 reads CASSPALNTEAFF.

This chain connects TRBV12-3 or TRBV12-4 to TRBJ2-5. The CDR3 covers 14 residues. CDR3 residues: CASRPTTYQETQYF.